The rows below give T cell receptor beta chains drawn from one sample of a study of T cell repertoires in cytomegalovirus infection. TCRdb itself ran the reads through MiXCR, one entry per CDR3 protein. In the table there are around 100,000 distinct CDR3 sequences, 10% of which are singletons. The antigens these receptors bind are not known. Sequencing was carried out using PBMCs, sequenced either directly or after in vitro stimulation (not recorded which). The receptors stem from a human donor in good health (CMV status not recorded). Some clones in this sample may be carry-over from other donors' samples. The CDR3 runs from the conserved cysteine through the conserved F or W. A D gene is named only where the DNA matches it firmly. Clone sizes are given selectively: once, few, many, or a class where the clone is expanded.

>.|TRBJ1-6|TRBV7-2|.
CASSPRENYNSPLRF
TGTGCCAGCAGCCCCCGGGAGAACTATAATTCACCCCTCCGCTTT
>.|TRBJ2-3|TRBV7-2|many
CASRGGATDTQYF
TGTGCCAGCAGGGGGGGAGCCACAGATACGCAGTATTTT
>TRBD2|TRBJ2-7|TRBV7-2|few
CASSLRTPGGTSGYEQYF
TGTGCCAGCAGCTTACGGACACCCGGCGGGACTAGCGGTTACGAGCAGTACTTC
>TRBD1|TRBJ1-2|TRBV5-6|.
CASNPTGTYGYTF
TGTGCCAGCAACCCGACAGGGACCTATGGCTACACCTTC
>.|TRBJ1-1|TRBV12-3/TRBV12-4|.
CASVQGPYTEAFF
TGTGCCAGCGTACAGGGCCCTTACACTGAAGCTTTCTTT
>TRBD2|TRBJ2-1|TRBV7-2|many
CASSLGLAGNNEQFF
TGTGCCAGCAGCTTGGGACTAGCGGGAAACAATGAGCAGTTCTTC
>.|TRBJ2-1|TRBV10-3|many
CAIRAATGVKNEQFF
TGTGCCATCAGGGCCGCGACGGGAGTTAAGAATGAGCAGTTCTTC
>.|TRBJ2-7|TRBV11-1|many
CASSLDGVEQYF
TGTGCCAGCAGCTTGGACGGGGTCGAGCAGTACTTC
>TRBD2|TRBJ2-1|TRBV11-3|few
CASSLAGVRNEQFF
TGTGCCAGCAGTCTAGCGGGAGTTAGGAATGAGCAGTTCTTC
>TRBD1|TRBJ2-1|TRBV12-3/TRBV12-4|.
CASSLGIGDRGVF
TGTGCCAGCAGTTTAGGTATCGGGGACAGGGGGGTCTTC
>.|TRBJ1-4|TRBV10-3|many
CAISEDSDRINEKLFF
TGTGCCATCAGTGAAGATAGTGACAGGATTAATGAAAAACTGTTTTTT
>.|TRBJ1-2|TRBV7-2|few
CASSSGPNYGYTF
TGTGCCAGCAGCTCTGGGCCTAACTATGGCTACACCTTC
>TRBD1|TRBJ2-2|TRBV27|few
CASSLFTGGTGELFF
TGTGCCAGCAGTTTATTCACAGGGGGCACCGGGGAGCTGTTTTTT
>TRBD1|TRBJ2-6|TRBV6-1|few
CASRGDRGFGANVLTF
TGTGCCAGCAGAGGGGACAGGGGGTTCGGGGCCAACGTCCTGACTTTC
>.|TRBJ1-4|TRBV12-3/TRBV12-4|many
CASTLRGGAGEKLFF
TGTGCCAGCACCCTAAGAGGGGGGGCTGGTGAAAAACTGTTTTTT
>.|TRBJ1-1|TRBV10-3|few
CAIGRGATEAFF
TGTGCCATCGGGAGGGGGGCGACTGAAGCTTTCTTT
>TRBD1|TRBJ2-1|TRBV7-6|many
CASSLTPGTGDNEQFF
TGTGCCAGCAGCTTAACCCCCGGGACAGGGGACAATGAGCAGTTCTTC